Sequencing of this T cell receptor (beta chain) was carried out in a study of cytomegalovirus exposure and HLA in healthy donors (dated by TCRdb to about 2017). For the wider study: According to a later analysis, the 100 to 150 validation repertoires were produced on the same platform as the 666 repertoires of the first cohort. The study was designed to test whether signatures of past pathogen exposure could be identified by cataloging public T cell receptors. Along with the approximately 670-subject first cohort, a separate validation cohort of 120 different subjects was used. To predict cytomegalovirus infection status, the study combined high-throughput TCR immunosequencing, statistical association of individual TCRs with disease status, and machine learning.

The donors belonged to the validation cohort of about 120 subjects, which was separate from the approximately 700-subject first cohort. The germline ends are 9 bases apart after V is trimmed by 2 bases and J by 5 bases. Via the germline V gene, CDR1 is ENHRY and CDR2 SYGVKD. The CDR3 holds 13 amino acids from the cysteine to the phenylalanine. The retained sequence is limited to the CDR3, 39 bases, with the frame set at the first base. There are a few counts of this clone. It has no known antigen specificity. Base quality data are lacking; no much larger clone is found one base away. What the study reported, not specific to this receptor: A later analysis found that TCRs clustered in the first cohort also tended to co-occur in the 95 to 150 validation repertoires, with approximately 93% of cluster scores above 0. Three of the identified cytomegalovirus-associated TCR beta chains were confirmed in vitro to be specific for cytomegalovirus antigens. The study listed 164 TCR beta chains as associated with cytomegalovirus. Most TCR sequences were seen in very few donors, while some public TCRs were found in many individuals. It was suggested by the authors that the approach could potentially be generalized to other disease states and immunological phenotypes. The classifier was reported to diagnose cytomegalovirus status with high specificity and sensitivity in both the original cohort and the validation cohort. All 130 or so repertoires were used to score co-occurrence in the validation cohort in a later analysis, because that analysis had no HLA typing for the cohort.

The library was built by means of the immunoSEQ multiplex PCR assay. For the original study's pipeline: A statistical classification framework was developed to diagnose cytomegalovirus status using the catalog of TCR beta chain sequences. The table comes from immuneACCESS by way of TCRdb, which keeps in-frame sequences with V and J called. Part of the clones is missing from these tables; in studies checked, under half for an unresolved V gene and the rest for unknown reasons. V, J and clone size are those of that table, while D and trimming were read from the DNA. The sample yields 240,000 or so clones; approximately 86% were counted once. In total, the top ten clones hold around 1.2% of the sample.

The sample taken for sequencing was PBMCs. This TCR was recovered from a woman in her twenties or thirties in good health and CMV-seropositive. Here the chain combines TRBV10-3 and TRBJ2-5; TRBD2 is possibly the D segment (6 matching bases). The base sequence is TGTGCCATCAGTGAGCGGGGGTCGGAGACCCAGTACTTC. It translates as CAISERGSETQYF.